The T cell receptor (beta chain) under discussion was sequenced for a study of blood T cells in healthy people across ages. Sample-barcoded 5' priming and a J-beta primer mix drove a second PCR of roughly 6 to 12 cycles. Via MiXCR, TCRdb re-called the 5' RACE reads, giving one row per CDR3 protein. The sample yields approximately 2,000,000 distinct CDR3 sequences, roughly two fifths seen once. Regarding this clonotype: The junction does not match germline at one end; this may be a read error.

RNA extraction gave at least 5 micrograms of total RNA per sample. CDR1 and CDR2 (germline): SGHRS, YFSETQ. CDR3 length: 19 amino acids. The TCR was taken from a human donor in good health. The chain couples TRBV5-1 to TRBJ2-5; TRBD2 matches 7 bases. The specimen sequenced was blood. CDR3 bases: TGCGCCAGCAGCTTGGATACCCGATGGGAGGGGAGGCCCCAAGAGCCCCAGTACTTC. Translation: CASSLDTRWEGRPQEPQYF.